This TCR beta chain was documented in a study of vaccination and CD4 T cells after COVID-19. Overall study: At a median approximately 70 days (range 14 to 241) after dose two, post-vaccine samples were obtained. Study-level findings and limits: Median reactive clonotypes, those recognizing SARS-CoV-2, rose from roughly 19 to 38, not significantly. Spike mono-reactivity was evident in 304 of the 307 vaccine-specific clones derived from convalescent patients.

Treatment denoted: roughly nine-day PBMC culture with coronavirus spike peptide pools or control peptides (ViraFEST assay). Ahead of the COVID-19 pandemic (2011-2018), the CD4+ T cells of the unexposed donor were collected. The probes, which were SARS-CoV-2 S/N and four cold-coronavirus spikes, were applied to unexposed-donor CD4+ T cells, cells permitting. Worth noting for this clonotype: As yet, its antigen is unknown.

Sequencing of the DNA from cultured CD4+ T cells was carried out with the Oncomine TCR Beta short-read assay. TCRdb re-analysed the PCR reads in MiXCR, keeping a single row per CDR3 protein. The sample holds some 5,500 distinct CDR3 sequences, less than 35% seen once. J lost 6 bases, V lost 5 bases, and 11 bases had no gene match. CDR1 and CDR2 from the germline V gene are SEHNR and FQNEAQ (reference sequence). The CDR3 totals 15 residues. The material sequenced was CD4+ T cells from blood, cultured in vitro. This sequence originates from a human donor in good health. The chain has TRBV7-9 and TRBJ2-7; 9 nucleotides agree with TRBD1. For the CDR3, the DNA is TGTGCCAGCAGCCCCCTCGGGACAGGGTTGGGCGAGCAGTACTTC. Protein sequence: CASSPLGTGLGEQYF.